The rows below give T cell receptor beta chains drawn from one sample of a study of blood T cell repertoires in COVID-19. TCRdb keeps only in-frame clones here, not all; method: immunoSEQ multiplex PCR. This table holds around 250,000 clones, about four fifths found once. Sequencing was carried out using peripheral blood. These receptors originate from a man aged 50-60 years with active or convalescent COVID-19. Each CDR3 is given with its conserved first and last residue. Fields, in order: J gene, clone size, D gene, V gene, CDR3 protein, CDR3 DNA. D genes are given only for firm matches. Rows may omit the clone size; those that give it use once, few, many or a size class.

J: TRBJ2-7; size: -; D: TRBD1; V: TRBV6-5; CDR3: CASSYSTGWEQYF; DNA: TGTGCCAGCAGTTACTCGACAGGGTGGGAGCAGTACTTC
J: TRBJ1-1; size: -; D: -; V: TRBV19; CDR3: CASTSFGGNTEAFF; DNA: TGTGCCAGTACCTCCTTCGGGGGGAACACTGAAGCTTTCTTT
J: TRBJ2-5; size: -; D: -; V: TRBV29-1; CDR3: CSGGTFQETQYF; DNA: TGCAGCGGTGGGACTTTCCAAGAGACCCAGTACTTC
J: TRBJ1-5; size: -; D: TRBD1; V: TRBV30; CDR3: CAWSRGQGSRRNQPQHF; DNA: TGTGCCTGGAGTCGTGGACAGGGGTCTCGGAGGAATCAGCCCCAGCATTTT
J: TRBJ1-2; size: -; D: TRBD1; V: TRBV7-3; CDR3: CASSSGGQASGYTF; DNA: TGTGCCAGCAGCTCAGGGGGACAGGCCAGTGGCTACACCTTC
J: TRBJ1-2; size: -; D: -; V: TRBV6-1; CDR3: CASSARVRRGENGYTF; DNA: TGTGCCAGCAGTGCCCGGGTAAGGAGGGGAGAGAATGGCTACACCTTC
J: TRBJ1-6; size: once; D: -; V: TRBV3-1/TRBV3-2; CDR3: CASSQEHRVGSPLHF; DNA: TGTGCCAGCAGCCAAGAGCACAGGGTCGGTTCACCCCTCCACTTT
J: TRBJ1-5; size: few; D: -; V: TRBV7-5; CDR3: CVRSWGQGGNQPQHF; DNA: TGTGTCAGAAGCTGGGGACAGGGTGGCAATCAGCCCCAGCATTTT
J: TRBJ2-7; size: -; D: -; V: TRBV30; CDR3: CAWVGRGYEQYF; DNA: TGTGCCTGGGTAGGAAGGGGATACGAGCAGTACTTC
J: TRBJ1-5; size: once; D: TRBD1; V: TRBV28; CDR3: CASCQGDGGYNQPQHF; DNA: TGTGCCAGCTGCCAGGGGGACGGAGGATACAATCAGCCCCAGCATTTT
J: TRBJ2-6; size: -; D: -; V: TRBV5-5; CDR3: CASSPQGGTGANVLTF; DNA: TGTGCCAGCAGCCCCCAGGGAGGCACTGGGGCCAACGTCCTGACTTTC
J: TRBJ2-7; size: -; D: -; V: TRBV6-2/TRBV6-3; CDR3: CASSFSGQAGEQYF; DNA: TGTGCCAGCAGTTTTTCAGGACAGGCGGGGGAGCAGTACTTC
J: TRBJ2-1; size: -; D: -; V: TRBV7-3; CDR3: CASSSLGQSSYNEQFF; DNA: TGTGCCAGCAGTTCCTTGGGGCAGAGCTCCTACAATGAGCAGTTCTTC
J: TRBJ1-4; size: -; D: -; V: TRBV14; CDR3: CASSQDLGLGREKLFF; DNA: TGTGCCAGCAGCCAAGATTTGGGACTCGGAAGGGAAAAACTGTTTTTT
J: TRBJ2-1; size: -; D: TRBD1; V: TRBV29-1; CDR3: CSVSIGQGARNEQFF; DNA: TGCAGCGTCTCAATTGGACAGGGGGCAAGGAATGAGCAGTTCTTC
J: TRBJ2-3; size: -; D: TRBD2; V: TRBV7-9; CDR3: CASSFGTSGGSTDTQYF; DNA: TGTGCCAGCAGCTTTGGGACTAGCGGGGGTAGCACAGATACGCAGTATTTT
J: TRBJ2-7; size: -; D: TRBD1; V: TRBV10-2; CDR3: CASTPGQSYEQYF; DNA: TGCGCCAGCACCCCGGGACAGAGCTACGAGCAGTACTTC
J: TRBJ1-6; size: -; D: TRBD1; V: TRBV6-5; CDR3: CASSIQGSSPLHF; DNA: TGTGCCAGCAGTATACAGGGGTCTTCACCCCTCCACTTT
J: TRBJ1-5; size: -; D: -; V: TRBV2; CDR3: CASSEAGGGNQPQHF; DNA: TGTGCCAGCAGTGAAGCGGGGGGAGGTAATCAGCCCCAGCATTTT
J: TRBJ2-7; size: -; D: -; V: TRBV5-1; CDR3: CASSPPGRYEQYF; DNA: TGCGCCAGCAGCCCGCCGGGGAGGTACGAGCAGTACTTC
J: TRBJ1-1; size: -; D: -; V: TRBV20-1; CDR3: CSARKEPEAFF; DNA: TGCAGTGCTAGGAAGGAGCCTGAAGCTTTCTTT
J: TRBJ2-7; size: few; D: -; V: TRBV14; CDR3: CASSQVGEGGMTEQYF; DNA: TGTGCCAGCAGCCAAGTTGGGGAAGGGGGAATGACCGAGCAGTACTTC
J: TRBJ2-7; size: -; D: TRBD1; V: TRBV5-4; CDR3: CASSLGQGRMEQYF; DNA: TGTGCCAGCAGCTTGGGACAGGGGAGAATGGAGCAGTACTTC
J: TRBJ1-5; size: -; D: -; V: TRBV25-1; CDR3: CASRVRQDSNQPQHF; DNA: TGTGCCAGCAGGGTAAGACAGGATAGCAATCAGCCCCAGCATTTT
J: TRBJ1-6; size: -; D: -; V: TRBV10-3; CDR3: CAISHNLDNSPLHF; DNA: TGTGCCATCAGTCACAACCTGGATAATTCACCCCTCCACTTT
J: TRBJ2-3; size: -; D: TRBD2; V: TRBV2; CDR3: CASRARAGGPDTQYF; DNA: TGTGCCAGCAGGGCTCGGGCGGGGGGACCAGATACGCAGTATTTT
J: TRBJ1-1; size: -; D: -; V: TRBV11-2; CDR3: CASSSRGATNTEAFF; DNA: TGTGCCAGCAGCTCCCGGGGGGCTACGAACACTGAAGCTTTCTTT
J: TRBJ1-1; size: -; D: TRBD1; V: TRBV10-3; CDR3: CAIREDRGENTEAFF; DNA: TGTGCCATCAGGGAAGACAGGGGAGAGAACACTGAAGCTTTCTTT
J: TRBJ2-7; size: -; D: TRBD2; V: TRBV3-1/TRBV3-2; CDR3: CASSHPSHTRGGYEQYF; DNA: TGTGCCAGCAGCCACCCCTCACATACGCGGGGGGGTTACGAGCAGTACTTC
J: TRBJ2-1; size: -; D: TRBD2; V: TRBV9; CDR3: CASSTLLSGGNEQFF; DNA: TGTGCCAGCAGCACCCTTTTGAGCGGGGGCAATGAGCAGTTCTTC